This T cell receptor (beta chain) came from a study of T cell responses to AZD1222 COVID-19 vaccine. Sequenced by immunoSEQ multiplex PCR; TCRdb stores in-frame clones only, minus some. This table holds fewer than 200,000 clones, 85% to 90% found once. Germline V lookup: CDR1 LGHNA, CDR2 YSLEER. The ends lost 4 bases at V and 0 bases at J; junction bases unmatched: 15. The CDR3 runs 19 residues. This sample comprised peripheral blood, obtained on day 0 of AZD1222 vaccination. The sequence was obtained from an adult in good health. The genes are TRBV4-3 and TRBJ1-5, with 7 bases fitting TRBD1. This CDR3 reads CASSPEVAGGLYSNQPQHF. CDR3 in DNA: TGCGCCAGCAGCCCTGAAGTGGCAGGGGGACTTTATAGCAATCAGCCCCAGCATTTT.